This T cell receptor (beta chain) was obtained from a study of CD8 T cells in Susac syndrome. Background on the study: Sequenced Susac syndrome patients included roughly 6 with clinically active disease and about eight in remission. Study-wide points: There was no clonal expansion in the CD4+ T cell repertoires of Susac syndrome.

Sequencing of TCR beta was performed on blood CD8+ and CD4+ T cells. Definite or probable Susac syndrome was diagnosed using recently defined diagnostic criteria. Reverse transcription of roughly 0.5 to 1 ug RNA was performed with random hexamers. One entry per CDR3 protein results from TCRdb running MiXCR on the immunoSEQ multiplex PCR reads. This table holds about 150,000 distinct CDR3 sequences, around 95% found once. As for this clonotype: Antigen specificity is unknown.

The TCR sequence derives from a human donor with Susac syndrome. Input material: CD4+ T cells from PBMCs.

The CDR3 region has the DNA TGTGCCAGCAGTTCCCACAGGGGGAACACTGAAGCTTTCTTT. Its translation is CASSSHRGNTEAFF. The chain recombines TRBV6-5 with TRBJ1-1, with 7 bases identical to TRBD1. The CDR3 spans 14 residues. CDR1 and CDR2 (germline): MNHEY, SVGAGI. V was pared by 4 bases and J by 1 base, with 3 bases of the junction left unmatched.